The entry below gives a single T cell receptor beta chain sequence along with its context. Antigen: not known. This specimen belongs to a study of T cell responses to AZD1222 COVID-19 vaccine. In the study overall: Second-dose intervals of approximately 4 or approximately 12 weeks were pooled.

CDR1 and CDR2 (germline): SGDLS, YYNGEE. The CDR3 is 15 amino acids. Trimming took 3 bases from V and 4 from J, leaving 16 bases between them. The repertoire was sequenced with immunoSEQ multiplex PCR; TCRdb's copy has only in-frame clones and lacks some. The repertoire holds roughly 91,000 clones, with around 90% as singletons. General study results and limits: The repertoires were collected only after the peak T cell response. Donors in the cohort were predominantly white British and more often female, and clonal diversity was possibly underestimated.

The chain has TRBV9 and TRBJ1-1; D is unresolved. Material: peripheral blood, obtained on day 0 of AZD1222 vaccination. The TCR was taken from an adult in good health. Written as DNA, the CDR3 is TGTGCCAGCAGCGCCAGCGGGTTGGTGGGCACTGAAGCTTTCTTT. It specifies CASSASGLVGTEAFF.